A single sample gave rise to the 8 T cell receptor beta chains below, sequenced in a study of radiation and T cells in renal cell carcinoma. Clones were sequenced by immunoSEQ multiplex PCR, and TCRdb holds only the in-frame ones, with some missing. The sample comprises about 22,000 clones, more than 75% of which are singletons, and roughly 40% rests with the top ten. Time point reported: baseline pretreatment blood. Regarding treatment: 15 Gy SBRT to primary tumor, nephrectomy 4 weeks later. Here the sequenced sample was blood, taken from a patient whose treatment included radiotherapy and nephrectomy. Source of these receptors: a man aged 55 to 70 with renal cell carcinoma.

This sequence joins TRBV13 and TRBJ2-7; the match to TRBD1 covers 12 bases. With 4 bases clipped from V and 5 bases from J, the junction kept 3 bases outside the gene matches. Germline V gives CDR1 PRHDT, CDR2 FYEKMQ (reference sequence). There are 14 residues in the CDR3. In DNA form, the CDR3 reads TGTGCCAGCAGCTCGGGGACAGGGGGCGACGAGCAGTACTTC. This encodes CASSSGTGGDEQYF.

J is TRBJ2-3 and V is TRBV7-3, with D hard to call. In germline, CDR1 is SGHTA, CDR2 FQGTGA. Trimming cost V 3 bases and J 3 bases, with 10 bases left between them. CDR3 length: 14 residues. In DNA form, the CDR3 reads TGTGCCAGCAGCTTTCGCCGGAGTACAGATACGCAGTATTTT. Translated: CASSFRRSTDTQYF.

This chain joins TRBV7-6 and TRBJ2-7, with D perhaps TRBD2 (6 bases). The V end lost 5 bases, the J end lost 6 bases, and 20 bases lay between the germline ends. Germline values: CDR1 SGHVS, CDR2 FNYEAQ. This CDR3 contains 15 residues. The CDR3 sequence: CASSDRDSRIPEQYF. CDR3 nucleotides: TGTGCCAGCAGCGACCGGGACTCCCGGATCCCCGAGCAGTACTTC.

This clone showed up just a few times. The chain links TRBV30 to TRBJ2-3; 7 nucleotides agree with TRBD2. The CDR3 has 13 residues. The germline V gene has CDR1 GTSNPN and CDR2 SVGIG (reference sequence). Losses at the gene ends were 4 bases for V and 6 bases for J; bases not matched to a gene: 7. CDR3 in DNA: TGTGCCTGGAAGGGCGGGAGTGTCGATACGCAGTATTTT. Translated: CAWKGGSVDTQYF.

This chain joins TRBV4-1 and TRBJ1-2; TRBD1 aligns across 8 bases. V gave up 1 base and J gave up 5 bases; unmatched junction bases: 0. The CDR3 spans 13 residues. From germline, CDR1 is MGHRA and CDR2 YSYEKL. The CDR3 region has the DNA TGCGCCAGCAGCCAAGGACAGGGGTATGGCTACACCTTC. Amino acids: CASSQGQGYGYTF.

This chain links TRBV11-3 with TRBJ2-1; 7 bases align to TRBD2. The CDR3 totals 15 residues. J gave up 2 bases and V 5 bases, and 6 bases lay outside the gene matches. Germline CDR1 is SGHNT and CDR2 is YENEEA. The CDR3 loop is CASSETRETYNEQFF. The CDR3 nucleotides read TGTGCCAGCAGCGAAACGCGGGAGACCTACAATGAGCAGTTCTTC.

In DNA form, the CDR3 reads TGTGCCAGCAGCTTCATGGAATCGGGTGGCTACACCTTC. It specifies CASSFMESGGYTF. The rearrangement links TRBV5-4 to TRBJ1-2; D gene unclear. V lost 2 bases and J 7 bases, leaving 12 bases between the germline ends. The CDR3 length is 13 residues. Germline V gene lookup returns CDR1 SGHNT and CDR2 YYREEE (reference sequence).

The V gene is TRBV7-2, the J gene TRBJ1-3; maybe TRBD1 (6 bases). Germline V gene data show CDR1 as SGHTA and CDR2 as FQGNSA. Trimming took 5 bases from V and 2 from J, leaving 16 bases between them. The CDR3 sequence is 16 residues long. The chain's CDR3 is CASSPRSDSAGNTIYF. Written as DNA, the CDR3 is TGTGCCAGCAGCCCCAGATCGGACAGTGCTGGAAACACCATATATTTT. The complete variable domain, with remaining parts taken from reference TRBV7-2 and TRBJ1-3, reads GAGVSQSPSNKVTEKGKDVELRCDPISGHTALYWYRQSLGQGLEFLIYFQGNSAPDKSGLPSDRFSAERTGGSVSTLTIQRTQQEDSAVYLCASSPRSDSAGNTIYFGEGSWLTVV.